Given below is one T cell receptor beta chain in context. This table comes from immunoSEQ multiplex PCR, and its TCRdb copy is limited to in-frame clones, with some not included. Among approximately 130,000 clones listed, roughly 92% were seen once. This entry is derived from a study of T cell changes during pregnancy in multiple sclerosis. The germline V gene has CDR1 SEHNR and CDR2 FQNEAQ (reference sequence). Trimming at V came to 9 bases and at J to 5 bases, leaving 3 bases not matched to a gene. This CDR3 contains 12 residues. This chain joins TRBV7-9 and TRBJ2-3; 9 bases agree with TRBD2. The source of this sequence is a female donor with multiple sclerosis, enrolled in a pregnancy study. Source: peripheral blood, taken before pregnancy. CDR3 sequence reads: CASSREGDTQYF. The CDR3 DNA follows: TGTGCCAGTTCGCGGGAGGGAGATACGCAGTATTTT.